Reported below is one T cell receptor (beta chain). V lost 6 bases to trimming and J lost 2 bases, with 14 bases between them. CDR1 is MNHEY, CDR2 SVGAGI, per germline. The CDR3 has 14 amino acids. This entry comes from a study of shared clonotypes between healthy human individuals. Clones were read by immunoSEQ multiplex PCR, and TCRdb kept only the in-frame ones, dropping some. The data show 1.6 million or so clones, approximately 98.5% seen once. Sequences were obtained from naive CD4+ T cells sorted from blood. Documented subset: CD45RA+ positively selected. The sequence derives from a young man in good health. The rearrangement joins TRBV6-5 to TRBJ2-7, with no clear D. The CDR3 here is CASRSSGGTYEQYF. CDR3 bases: TGTGCCAGCAGGAGTAGTGGCGGAACCTACGAGCAGTACTTC.